This T cell receptor (beta chain) was found in a study of T cell responses to AZD1222 COVID-19 vaccine. Some clones are missing from TCRdb's copy, which holds only in-frame ones; the method was immunoSEQ multiplex PCR. This table has approximately 17,000 clones, around four fifths appearing once. V lost 5 bases, J lost 5 bases, and 7 bases stayed unmatched. Germline V lookup: CDR1 MNHEY, CDR2 SVGAGI. The CDR3 runs 14 residues. This clone was seen more than once but under ten times. The sequence was obtained from an adult who received the AZD1222 COVID-19 vaccine. This chain uses TRBV6-5 with TRBJ1-1; 8 nucleotides agree with TRBD1. The source material was peripheral blood, sampled 28 days after the second AZD1222 dose. Here the CDR3 reads CASSHQGAGTEAFF. The CDR3 DNA follows: TGTGCCAGCAGTCACCAGGGGGCAGGAACTGAAGCTTTCTTT.